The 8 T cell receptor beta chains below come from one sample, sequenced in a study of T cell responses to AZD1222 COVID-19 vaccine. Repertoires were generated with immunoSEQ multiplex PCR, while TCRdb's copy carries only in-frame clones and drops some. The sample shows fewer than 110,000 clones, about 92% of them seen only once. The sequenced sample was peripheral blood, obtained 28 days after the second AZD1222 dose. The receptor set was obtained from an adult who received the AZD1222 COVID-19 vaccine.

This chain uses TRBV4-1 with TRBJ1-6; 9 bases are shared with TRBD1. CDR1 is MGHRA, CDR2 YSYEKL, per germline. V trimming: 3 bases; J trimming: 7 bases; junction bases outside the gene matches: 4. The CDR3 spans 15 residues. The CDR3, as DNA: TGCGCCAGCAGCCAGGGGACAGGGAGAAATTCACCCCTCCACTTT. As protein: CASSQGTGRNSPLHF.

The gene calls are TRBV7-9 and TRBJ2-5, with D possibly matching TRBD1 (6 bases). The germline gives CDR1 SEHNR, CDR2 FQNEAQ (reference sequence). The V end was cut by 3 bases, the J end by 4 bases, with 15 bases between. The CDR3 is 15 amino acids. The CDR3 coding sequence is TGTGCCAGCAGCTTTGCCCTAGGACAGCGAGAGACCCAGTACTTC. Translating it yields CASSFALGQRETQYF.

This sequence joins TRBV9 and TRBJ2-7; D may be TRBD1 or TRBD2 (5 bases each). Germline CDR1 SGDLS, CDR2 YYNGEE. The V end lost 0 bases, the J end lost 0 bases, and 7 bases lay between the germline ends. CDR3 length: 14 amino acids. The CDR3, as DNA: TGTGCCAGCAGCGTAGATGGGGGCTCCTACGAGCAGTACTTC. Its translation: CASSVDGGSYEQYF.

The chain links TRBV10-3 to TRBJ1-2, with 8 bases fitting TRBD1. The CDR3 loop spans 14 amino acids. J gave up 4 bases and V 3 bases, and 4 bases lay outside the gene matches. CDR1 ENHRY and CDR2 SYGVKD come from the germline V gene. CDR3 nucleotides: TGTGCCATCAGTGACCCAGGGGGCGGCTATGGCTACACCTTC. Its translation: CAISDPGGGYGYTF.

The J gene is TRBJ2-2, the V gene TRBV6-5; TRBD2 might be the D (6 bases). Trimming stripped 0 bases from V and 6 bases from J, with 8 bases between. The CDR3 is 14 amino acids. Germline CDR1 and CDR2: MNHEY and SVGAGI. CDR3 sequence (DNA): TGTGCCAGCAGTTACTCGGAGGGCCCCGGGGAGCTGTTTTTT. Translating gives CASSYSEGPGELFF.

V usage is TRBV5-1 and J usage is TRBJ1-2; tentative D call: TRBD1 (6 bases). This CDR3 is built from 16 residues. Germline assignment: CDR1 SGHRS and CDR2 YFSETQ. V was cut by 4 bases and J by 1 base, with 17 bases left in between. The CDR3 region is CASSIPAGASNYGYTF. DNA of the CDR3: TGCGCCAGCAGCATCCCCGCAGGGGCTAGTAACTATGGCTACACCTTC.

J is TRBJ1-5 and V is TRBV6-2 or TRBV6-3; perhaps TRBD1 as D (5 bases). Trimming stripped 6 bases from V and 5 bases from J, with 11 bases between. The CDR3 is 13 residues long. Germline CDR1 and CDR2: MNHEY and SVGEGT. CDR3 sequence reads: CASSRDGYQPQHF. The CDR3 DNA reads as TGTGCCAGCAGCCGGGACGGTTATCAGCCCCAGCATTTT.

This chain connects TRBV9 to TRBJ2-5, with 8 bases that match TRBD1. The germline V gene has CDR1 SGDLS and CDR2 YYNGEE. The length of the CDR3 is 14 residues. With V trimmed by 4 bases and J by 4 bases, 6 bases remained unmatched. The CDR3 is CASSTWTGRETQYF. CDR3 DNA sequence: TGTGCCAGCAGCACCTGGACAGGGAGAGAGACCCAGTACTTC.